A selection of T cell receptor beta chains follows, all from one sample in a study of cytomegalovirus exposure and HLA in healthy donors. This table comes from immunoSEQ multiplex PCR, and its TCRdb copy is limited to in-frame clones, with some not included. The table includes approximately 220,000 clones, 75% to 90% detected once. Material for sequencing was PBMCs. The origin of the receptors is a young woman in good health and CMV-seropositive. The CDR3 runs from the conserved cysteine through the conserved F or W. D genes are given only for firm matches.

cdr3_nt: TGTGCTAGTGACGACTCTGGGGCCAACGTCCTGACTTTC
cdr3_aa: CASDDSGANVLTF
j_call: TRBJ2-6
d_call: -
cdr3_length: 13
v_call: TRBV12-5

cdr3_nt: TGTGCCTGGAGTGTAGGTGTAAGCTCTGGGGCCAACGTCCTGACTTTC
cdr3_aa: CAWSVGVSSGANVLTF
j_call: TRBJ2-6
d_call: -
cdr3_length: 16
v_call: TRBV30

cdr3_nt: TGTGCCAGCAGTTTAAGGGGGACAGGGATGTGGAATCAGCCCCAGCATTTT
cdr3_aa: CASSLRGTGMWNQPQHF
j_call: TRBJ1-5
d_call: TRBD1
cdr3_length: 17
v_call: TRBV27

cdr3_nt: TGTGCCAGCAGTAAGGGTAGCGGGAGTCCCTACGAGCAGTACTTC
cdr3_aa: CASSKGSGSPYEQYF
j_call: TRBJ2-7
d_call: TRBD2
cdr3_length: 15
v_call: TRBV6-5

cdr3_nt: TGTGCCAGCTCACCGGAACGGAACATTCAGTACTTC
cdr3_aa: CASSPERNIQYF
j_call: TRBJ2-4
d_call: -
cdr3_length: 12
v_call: TRBV18

cdr3_nt: TGTGCCAGCAGCTTAGCCGCGCGAAGTCGCTATGTCCCCGGGGAGCTGTTTTTT
cdr3_aa: CASSLAARSRYVPGELFF
j_call: TRBJ2-2
d_call: -
cdr3_length: 18
v_call: TRBV7-2

cdr3_nt: TGTGCCATGTCCTCTGGAAACACCATATATTTT
cdr3_aa: CAMSSGNTIYF
j_call: TRBJ1-3
d_call: -
cdr3_length: 11
v_call: TRBV10-3

cdr3_nt: TGTGCCTGGAGTGTTGCCGTGAACACTGAAGCTTTCTTT
cdr3_aa: CAWSVAVNTEAFF
j_call: TRBJ1-1
d_call: -
cdr3_length: 13
v_call: TRBV30

cdr3_nt: TGTGCCAGCAGCTTGAAACGGTTCAAAAACATTCAGTACTTC
cdr3_aa: CASSLKRFKNIQYF
j_call: TRBJ2-4
d_call: -
cdr3_length: 14
v_call: TRBV7-8

cdr3_nt: TGTGCCAGCAGGTACATGTTCTCCTACGAGCAGTACTTC
cdr3_aa: CASRYMFSYEQYF
j_call: TRBJ2-7
d_call: -
cdr3_length: 13
v_call: TRBV2

cdr3_nt: TGTGCCAGCAGTCCGGGACTAGCGGGAGACTTCACAGATACGCAGTATTTT
cdr3_aa: CASSPGLAGDFTDTQYF
j_call: TRBJ2-3
d_call: TRBD2
cdr3_length: 17
v_call: TRBV27